This TCR beta chain was identified in a study of T cell repertoires in cytomegalovirus infection. Study-level background: Indications came from public TCR beta signatures; they pointed to CMV infection and to a matching HLA type. Study-wide results and caveats: Summed frequency of public TCR beta families distinguished CMV carriers with the relevant HLA. CMV-specific TCR beta clonotypes restricted by HLA-C dominated the ex vivo response.

MiXCR, run by TCRdb on the reads, gives a single entry per CDR3 protein. The data hold 490,000 or so distinct CDR3 sequences, with 10% to 12% observed a single time. Unmatched junction bases numbered 11, after V lost 6 bases and J lost 9 bases. Per germline, CDR1 DFQATT and CDR2 SNEGSKA (reference sequence). CDR3 size: 15 residues. A word on this clonotype: Its antigen is still unknown.

Sequenced input: PBMCs. The clonotype comes from a human donor in good health (CMV status not recorded). Some clones in this sample may be carry-over from other donors' samples. The gene calls are TRBV20-1 and TRBJ2-1; 13 nucleotides align to TRBD2. CDR3 DNA sequence: TGCAGTGCCGTCACCGGGACTAGCGGGACGGCTGAGCAGTTCTTC. It is translated as CSAVTGTSGTAEQFF.